This TCR beta chain was recorded in a study of response to subunit inactivated influenza vaccine (dated by TCRdb to 2016 to 2019). Describing the broader study: The study used deep quantitative T cell receptor repertoire profiling to track responses to a trivalent subunit inactivated influenza vaccine. Findings and caveats that apply to the study as a whole: The authors proposed that each seasonal influenza vaccination may bring in only a limited number of new T cells.

The method behind the library was RT-PCR. For sequencing, an Illumina HiSeq 2500 was employed. TCRdb trimmed public reads at Q25 via fastp, called clones via MiXCR and kept in-frame beta chains. Identical CDR3 proteins give one entry, which carries the most common genes and DNA. Within this sample are 650,000 or so distinct CDR3 sequences, with around 15% of them counted one time only. About 7.6% of the sample comes from the top ten. The V end loses 3 bases and the J end loses 5 bases, and a stretch of 11 bases separates them. Including cysteine and phenylalanine, the CDR3 has 13 amino acids. Only the CDR3 DNA stays, 39 bases, in frame from base 1. The germline V gene provides CDR1 SGDLS and CDR2 YYNGEE. This clonotype was recorded at least ten times. The antigen it binds to is not known. The input lacks base qualities; no much larger clone sits a single base away.

Material: PBMCs from blood, obtained approximately 15 days before vaccination. The clonotype was recovered from a man aged 50 to 60 who received an inactivated influenza vaccine. Donor details come from another sample of the same person, matched by shared clones. The rearranged segments are TRBV9 and TRBJ1-1; the D gene is perhaps TRBD1, from 6 matching bases. The encoded CDR3 is CASSAGQRTEAFF. In nucleotide form, the sequence is TGTGCCAGCAGCGCCGGACAGAGGACTGAAGCTTTCTTT.